This T cell receptor (beta chain) was found in a study of blood T cells in healthy people across ages. Findings and limits, study-wide: Diversity of TCR beta correlated strongly with naive T cell percentage.

The second PCR ran roughly 6 to 11 cycles with a sample-barcoded 5' primer and J-beta primers. With 12 random nucleotides, a template-switch adaptor tagged each individual cDNA molecule. In TCRdb, the 5' RACE reads were re-called with MiXCR into one record per CDR3 protein. The sample records roughly 800,000 distinct CDR3 sequences, around a quarter being singletons. No fewer than 7 million PBMCs went into each sample. Trimming removed 3 bases from V and 4 bases from J, with 16 bases in between. Germline CDR1 and CDR2: SQVTM and ANQGSEA. CDR3 size: 14 residues. About this clonotype: No antigen is known for it.

The same sample was also studied in work on T cells of mothers and their children.

Material: blood. The source is a boy aged 5-17 years in good health. The chain joins TRBV29-1 to TRBJ2-7; the D gene is possibly TRBD1 (5 bases). In DNA, the CDR3 is TGCAGCGTTGACCGTACAGGAATGGGGTACGAGCAGTACTTC. As protein: CSVDRTGMGYEQYF.